This entry describes one T cell receptor beta chain. This specimen comes from a study of cytomegalovirus exposure and HLA in healthy donors. Per the germline V gene, CDR1 is MDHEN and CDR2 is SYDVKM. V lost 6 bases to trimming and J lost 6 bases, with 18 bases between them. The CDR3 totals 15 residues. Libraries were prepared by immunoSEQ multiplex PCR; TCRdb keeps only in-frame clonotypes and omits some of them. The sample holds some 86,000 clones, more than 85% seen once. The chain is built from TRBV28 and TRBJ2-1; possibly TRBD2 for D (5 bases). Sequencing used PBMCs. The clonotype comes from a woman in her thirties in good health and CMV-seronegative. In nucleotides, the CDR3 is TGTGCCAGCAGACAACCGGGATTTACCACCAATGAGCAGTTCTTC. This encodes CASRQPGFTTNEQFF.